This entry lists 19 T cell receptor beta chains sequenced from one sample in a study of identical twins. TCRdb recomputed calls from the 5' RACE reads with MiXCR, one row per CDR3 protein. Here the sample spans about 430,000 distinct CDR3 sequences, around 20% being singletons. The source material was naive T cells sorted from blood. These receptors were taken from a man aged 50 to 60 in good health.

The V call is TRBV4-3, the J call TRBJ1-3; a weak D match, TRBD1 (5 bases). CDR1 is LGHNA and CDR2 is YSLEER in the germline V gene. Trimming removed 9 bases from V and 2 bases from J, with 14 bases in between. The CDR3 runs 14 residues. As DNA, the CDR3 is TGCGCCAGTGGGGGGGGTCACGCTGGAAACACCATATATTTT. Protein: CASGGGHAGNTIYF.

This clonotype was detected a few times. CDR3 sequence (DNA): TGTGCCCGCTCAAGGGACACTGAAGCTTTCTTT. Translation: CARSRDTEAFF. The rearrangement links TRBV30 to TRBJ1-1; no clear D. The germline V and J ends were trimmed by 8 bases and 3 bases, with 10 bases remaining between them. The CDR3 runs to 11 residues. CDR1 is GTSNPN, CDR2 SVGIG, per germline (reference sequence).

This clonotype came up a few times. This chain joins TRBV20-1 and TRBJ2-1; D not certain. Trimming shortened V by 6 bases and J by 0 bases, and 9 bases separated the two germline ends. The CDR3 spans 13 residues. Germline assignment: CDR1 DFQATT and CDR2 SNEGSKA (reference sequence). CDR3 amino acids: CSALDNSYNEQFF. The DNA of the CDR3 is TGCAGTGCCCTGGATAACTCCTACAATGAGCAGTTCTTC.

Regarding this clonotype: The junction and the germline gene differ at one end; a read error may be behind it. This chain links TRBV10-3 with TRBJ2-4; D could derive from TRBD1 or TRBD2 (6 bases each). This CDR3 spans 17 amino acids. Germline-derived CDR1 and CDR2 are ENHRY and SYGVKD. CDR3 sequence: CAISESGGGGARNIQYF. The CDR3 coding sequence is TGTGCCATCAGTGAGTCAGGGGGAGGAGGGGCCCGGAACATCCAGTACTTC.

Concerning this clonotype: This may stem from a read error, because a much larger clone lies one nucleotide away. The V gene is TRBV29-1, the J gene TRBJ2-1, with TRBD2 identical over 12 bases. The germline V gene has CDR1 SQVTM and CDR2 ANQGSEA. The CDR3 is 14 amino acids. Here the CDR3 DNA reads TGCAGCGCCTCGACTAGCGGGAGCTACAATGACCAGTTCTTC. As protein: CSASTSGSYNDQFF.

This clonotype has ten or more counts. The CDR3 nucleotides read TGTGCCAGCAGCTTAGCCGGGACTTACCAAGAGACCCAGTACTTC. Its translation: CASSLAGTYQETQYF. The chain carries TRBV7-2 and TRBJ2-5; D may be TRBD2 (6 bases). The length of the CDR3 is 15 residues. Between the trimmed V and J ends, which lost 0 bases and 0 bases, there was a span of 8 bases. CDR1 and CDR2 from the germline V gene are SGHTA and FQGNSA. Using reference TRBV7-2 and TRBJ2-5 for the parts outside the CDR3, the full variable domain is GAGVSQSPSNKVTEKGKDVELRCDPISGHTALYWYRQSLGQGLEFLIYFQGNSAPDKSGLPSDRFSAERTGGSVSTLTIQRTQQEDSAVYLCASSLAGTYQETQYFGPGTRLLVL.

The chain has TRBV20-1 and TRBJ2-5; 12 bases agree with TRBD2. The V gene end was trimmed by 0 bases and the J gene end by 4 bases; junction bases not matched to a gene: 3. The V gene's germline CDR1 is DFQATT and CDR2 SNEGSKA (reference sequence). CDR3 length: 15 amino acids. CDR3 coding DNA: TGCAGTGCTAGAGATAGACTAGCGGGAGTAGAGACCCAGTACTTC. Translated, it gives CSARDRLAGVETQYF.

This clonotype has just a few counts. The rearrangement uses TRBV19 and TRBJ1-4; D is undetermined. CDR3 size: 15 residues. V was cut by 5 bases and J by 4 bases, with 14 bases left in between. Germline CDR1 and CDR2: LNHDA and SQIVND (reference sequence). CDR3 amino acids: CASSPAALDNEKLFF. The CDR3 DNA sequence: TGTGCCAGTAGTCCTGCGGCTCTAGATAATGAAAAACTGTTTTTT.

There are a few counts of this clonotype. CDR3 amino acids: CASSYSTGGLNSPLHF. The CDR3 bases are TGTGCCAGCAGTTACTCGACCGGCGGATTAAATTCACCCCTCCACTTT. The chain has TRBV6-2 or TRBV6-3 and TRBJ1-6; D gene uncertain. This CDR3 has 16 amino acids. Germline V CDR1 and CDR2: MNHEY, SVGEGT. Between the trimmed V and J ends, which lost 0 bases and 7 bases, there was a span of 13 bases.

A remark on this clonotype: A junction end diverges from the germline sequence, so it may reflect a read error. The J gene is TRBJ2-3, the V gene TRBV7-7; D not resolved. Per germline, CDR1 SSHAT and CDR2 FNYEAQ (reference sequence). CDR3 size: 15 residues. The CDR3 loop reads CASSLTVQSTDTQYF. CDR3 DNA sequence: TGTGCTAGCAGCTTAACAGTACAGAGCACAGATACGCAGTATTTT. The whole variable domain, remainder taken from reference TRBV7-7 and TRBJ2-3, is GAGVSQSPRYKVTKRGQDVTLRCDPISSHATLYWYQQALGQGPEFLTYFNYEAQPDKSGLPSDRFSAERPEGSISTLTIQRTEQRDSAMYRCASSLTVQSTDTQYFGPGTRLTVL.

The chain employs TRBV10-3 and TRBJ2-4, with D possibly being TRBD1 (5 bases). Germline V lookup: CDR1 ENHRY, CDR2 SYGVKD. The CDR3 has 12 amino acids. V was trimmed by 6 bases and J by 11 bases, leaving 14 bases between them. CDR3 residues: CAISLDSFVQYF. In DNA form, the CDR3 reads TGTGCCATCAGCCTCGACAGTTTTGTTCAGTACTTC.

The V gene is TRBV7-9, the J gene TRBJ1-4; D is unresolved. The CDR3 has 15 residues. The V end lost 2 bases, the J end lost 5 bases, and 12 bases lay between the germline ends. Per the germline V gene, CDR1 is SEHNR and CDR2 is FQNEAQ (reference sequence). The CDR3 loop is CASSLTSGVNEKLFF. The CDR3 DNA is TGTGCCAGCAGCTTAACGAGCGGGGTGAATGAAAAACTGTTTTTT. Variable domain in full (rest from reference TRBV7-9 and TRBJ1-4): DTGVSQNPRHKITKRGQNVTFRCDPISEHNRLYWYRQTLGQGPEFLTYFQNEAQLEKSRLLSDRFSAERPKGSFSTLEIQRTEQGDSAMYLCASSLTSGVNEKLFFGSGTQLSVL.

DNA for the CDR3: TGTGCCAGCTCCCTGGAAAGGGACAGGGCGGGGTCACCCCTCCACTTT. Amino acid sequence: CASSLERDRAGSPLHF. J is TRBJ1-6 and V is TRBV18, with 9 bases fitting TRBD1. In germline, CDR1 is KGHSH, CDR2 LQKENI. The CDR3 has 16 amino acids. The junction had 13 bases not matched to a gene; V was cut back by 6 bases and J by 10 bases.

The table lists this clonotype with many counts. V and J are TRBV5-1 and TRBJ2-2; 9 bases are shared with TRBD1. Trimming cost V 7 bases and J 6 bases; bases outside gene matches: 13. The length of the CDR3 is 16 residues. Per germline, CDR1 SGHRS and CDR2 YFSETQ. The CDR3 coding sequence is TGCGCCAGCCGAAATCCGGGACAGGGTTGGTCCGGGGAGCTGTTTTTT. Its protein is CASRNPGQGWSGELFF.

V is TRBV28 and J is TRBJ2-7, with 8 bases aligning to TRBD1. CDR1 MDHEN and CDR2 SYDVKM come from the germline V gene. V trimming: 6 bases; J trimming: 7 bases; junction bases outside the gene matches: 14. The CDR3 is made up of 15 amino acids. The CDR3 DNA reads as TGTGCCAGCAGGGACAGGGTCTCTTTATCTCGGGAGCAGTACTTC. Amino acid sequence: CASRDRVSLSREQYF.

This clonotype was seen ten or more times. V is TRBV5-1 and J is TRBJ2-3; TRBD1 agrees at 10 bases. Per the germline V gene, CDR1 is SGHRS and CDR2 is YFSETQ. Trimming removed 6 bases from V and 4 bases from J; junction bases left unmatched: 5. This CDR3 is 14 amino acids long. In DNA, the CDR3 is TGCGCCAGCACCGGACAGGGGGGCGCAGATACGCAGTATTTT. It encodes CASTGQGGADTQYF.

This clonotype was seen at least ten times. The junction does not match germline at one end; this may be a read error. The J gene is TRBJ2-5, the V gene TRBV5-1; a possible D gene is TRBD2 (6 bases). The germline V gene has CDR1 SGHRS and CDR2 YFSETQ. The CDR3 is 14 amino acids. The CDR3 spells CASSLGSGQETQYF. The CDR3 region has the DNA TGTGCCAGCAGTTTAGGTAGCGGCCAAGAGACCCAGTACTTC.

V is TRBV27 and J is TRBJ2-7; no clear D gene. V shed 3 bases and J shed 5 bases, with 11 bases lying between them. This CDR3 has 13 amino acids. CDR1 is MNHEY and CDR2 is SMNVEV in the germline V gene (reference sequence). CDR3 sequence: CASSFGKGDEQYF. The CDR3 bases are TGTGCCAGCAGTTTCGGTAAGGGCGACGAGCAGTACTTC.

This clonotype appeared a few times. The chain employs TRBV6-2 or TRBV6-3 and TRBJ2-7; possibly TRBD1 or TRBD2 for D (5 bases each). Germline V gives CDR1 MNHEY, CDR2 SVGEGT. The CDR3 is made up of 14 amino acids. V was pared by 1 base and J by 3 bases, with 10 bases between. CDR3 residues: CASSYFGALYEQYF. The DNA for the CDR3 is TGTGCCAGCAGTTACTTCGGGGCGCTCTACGAGCAGTACTTC.